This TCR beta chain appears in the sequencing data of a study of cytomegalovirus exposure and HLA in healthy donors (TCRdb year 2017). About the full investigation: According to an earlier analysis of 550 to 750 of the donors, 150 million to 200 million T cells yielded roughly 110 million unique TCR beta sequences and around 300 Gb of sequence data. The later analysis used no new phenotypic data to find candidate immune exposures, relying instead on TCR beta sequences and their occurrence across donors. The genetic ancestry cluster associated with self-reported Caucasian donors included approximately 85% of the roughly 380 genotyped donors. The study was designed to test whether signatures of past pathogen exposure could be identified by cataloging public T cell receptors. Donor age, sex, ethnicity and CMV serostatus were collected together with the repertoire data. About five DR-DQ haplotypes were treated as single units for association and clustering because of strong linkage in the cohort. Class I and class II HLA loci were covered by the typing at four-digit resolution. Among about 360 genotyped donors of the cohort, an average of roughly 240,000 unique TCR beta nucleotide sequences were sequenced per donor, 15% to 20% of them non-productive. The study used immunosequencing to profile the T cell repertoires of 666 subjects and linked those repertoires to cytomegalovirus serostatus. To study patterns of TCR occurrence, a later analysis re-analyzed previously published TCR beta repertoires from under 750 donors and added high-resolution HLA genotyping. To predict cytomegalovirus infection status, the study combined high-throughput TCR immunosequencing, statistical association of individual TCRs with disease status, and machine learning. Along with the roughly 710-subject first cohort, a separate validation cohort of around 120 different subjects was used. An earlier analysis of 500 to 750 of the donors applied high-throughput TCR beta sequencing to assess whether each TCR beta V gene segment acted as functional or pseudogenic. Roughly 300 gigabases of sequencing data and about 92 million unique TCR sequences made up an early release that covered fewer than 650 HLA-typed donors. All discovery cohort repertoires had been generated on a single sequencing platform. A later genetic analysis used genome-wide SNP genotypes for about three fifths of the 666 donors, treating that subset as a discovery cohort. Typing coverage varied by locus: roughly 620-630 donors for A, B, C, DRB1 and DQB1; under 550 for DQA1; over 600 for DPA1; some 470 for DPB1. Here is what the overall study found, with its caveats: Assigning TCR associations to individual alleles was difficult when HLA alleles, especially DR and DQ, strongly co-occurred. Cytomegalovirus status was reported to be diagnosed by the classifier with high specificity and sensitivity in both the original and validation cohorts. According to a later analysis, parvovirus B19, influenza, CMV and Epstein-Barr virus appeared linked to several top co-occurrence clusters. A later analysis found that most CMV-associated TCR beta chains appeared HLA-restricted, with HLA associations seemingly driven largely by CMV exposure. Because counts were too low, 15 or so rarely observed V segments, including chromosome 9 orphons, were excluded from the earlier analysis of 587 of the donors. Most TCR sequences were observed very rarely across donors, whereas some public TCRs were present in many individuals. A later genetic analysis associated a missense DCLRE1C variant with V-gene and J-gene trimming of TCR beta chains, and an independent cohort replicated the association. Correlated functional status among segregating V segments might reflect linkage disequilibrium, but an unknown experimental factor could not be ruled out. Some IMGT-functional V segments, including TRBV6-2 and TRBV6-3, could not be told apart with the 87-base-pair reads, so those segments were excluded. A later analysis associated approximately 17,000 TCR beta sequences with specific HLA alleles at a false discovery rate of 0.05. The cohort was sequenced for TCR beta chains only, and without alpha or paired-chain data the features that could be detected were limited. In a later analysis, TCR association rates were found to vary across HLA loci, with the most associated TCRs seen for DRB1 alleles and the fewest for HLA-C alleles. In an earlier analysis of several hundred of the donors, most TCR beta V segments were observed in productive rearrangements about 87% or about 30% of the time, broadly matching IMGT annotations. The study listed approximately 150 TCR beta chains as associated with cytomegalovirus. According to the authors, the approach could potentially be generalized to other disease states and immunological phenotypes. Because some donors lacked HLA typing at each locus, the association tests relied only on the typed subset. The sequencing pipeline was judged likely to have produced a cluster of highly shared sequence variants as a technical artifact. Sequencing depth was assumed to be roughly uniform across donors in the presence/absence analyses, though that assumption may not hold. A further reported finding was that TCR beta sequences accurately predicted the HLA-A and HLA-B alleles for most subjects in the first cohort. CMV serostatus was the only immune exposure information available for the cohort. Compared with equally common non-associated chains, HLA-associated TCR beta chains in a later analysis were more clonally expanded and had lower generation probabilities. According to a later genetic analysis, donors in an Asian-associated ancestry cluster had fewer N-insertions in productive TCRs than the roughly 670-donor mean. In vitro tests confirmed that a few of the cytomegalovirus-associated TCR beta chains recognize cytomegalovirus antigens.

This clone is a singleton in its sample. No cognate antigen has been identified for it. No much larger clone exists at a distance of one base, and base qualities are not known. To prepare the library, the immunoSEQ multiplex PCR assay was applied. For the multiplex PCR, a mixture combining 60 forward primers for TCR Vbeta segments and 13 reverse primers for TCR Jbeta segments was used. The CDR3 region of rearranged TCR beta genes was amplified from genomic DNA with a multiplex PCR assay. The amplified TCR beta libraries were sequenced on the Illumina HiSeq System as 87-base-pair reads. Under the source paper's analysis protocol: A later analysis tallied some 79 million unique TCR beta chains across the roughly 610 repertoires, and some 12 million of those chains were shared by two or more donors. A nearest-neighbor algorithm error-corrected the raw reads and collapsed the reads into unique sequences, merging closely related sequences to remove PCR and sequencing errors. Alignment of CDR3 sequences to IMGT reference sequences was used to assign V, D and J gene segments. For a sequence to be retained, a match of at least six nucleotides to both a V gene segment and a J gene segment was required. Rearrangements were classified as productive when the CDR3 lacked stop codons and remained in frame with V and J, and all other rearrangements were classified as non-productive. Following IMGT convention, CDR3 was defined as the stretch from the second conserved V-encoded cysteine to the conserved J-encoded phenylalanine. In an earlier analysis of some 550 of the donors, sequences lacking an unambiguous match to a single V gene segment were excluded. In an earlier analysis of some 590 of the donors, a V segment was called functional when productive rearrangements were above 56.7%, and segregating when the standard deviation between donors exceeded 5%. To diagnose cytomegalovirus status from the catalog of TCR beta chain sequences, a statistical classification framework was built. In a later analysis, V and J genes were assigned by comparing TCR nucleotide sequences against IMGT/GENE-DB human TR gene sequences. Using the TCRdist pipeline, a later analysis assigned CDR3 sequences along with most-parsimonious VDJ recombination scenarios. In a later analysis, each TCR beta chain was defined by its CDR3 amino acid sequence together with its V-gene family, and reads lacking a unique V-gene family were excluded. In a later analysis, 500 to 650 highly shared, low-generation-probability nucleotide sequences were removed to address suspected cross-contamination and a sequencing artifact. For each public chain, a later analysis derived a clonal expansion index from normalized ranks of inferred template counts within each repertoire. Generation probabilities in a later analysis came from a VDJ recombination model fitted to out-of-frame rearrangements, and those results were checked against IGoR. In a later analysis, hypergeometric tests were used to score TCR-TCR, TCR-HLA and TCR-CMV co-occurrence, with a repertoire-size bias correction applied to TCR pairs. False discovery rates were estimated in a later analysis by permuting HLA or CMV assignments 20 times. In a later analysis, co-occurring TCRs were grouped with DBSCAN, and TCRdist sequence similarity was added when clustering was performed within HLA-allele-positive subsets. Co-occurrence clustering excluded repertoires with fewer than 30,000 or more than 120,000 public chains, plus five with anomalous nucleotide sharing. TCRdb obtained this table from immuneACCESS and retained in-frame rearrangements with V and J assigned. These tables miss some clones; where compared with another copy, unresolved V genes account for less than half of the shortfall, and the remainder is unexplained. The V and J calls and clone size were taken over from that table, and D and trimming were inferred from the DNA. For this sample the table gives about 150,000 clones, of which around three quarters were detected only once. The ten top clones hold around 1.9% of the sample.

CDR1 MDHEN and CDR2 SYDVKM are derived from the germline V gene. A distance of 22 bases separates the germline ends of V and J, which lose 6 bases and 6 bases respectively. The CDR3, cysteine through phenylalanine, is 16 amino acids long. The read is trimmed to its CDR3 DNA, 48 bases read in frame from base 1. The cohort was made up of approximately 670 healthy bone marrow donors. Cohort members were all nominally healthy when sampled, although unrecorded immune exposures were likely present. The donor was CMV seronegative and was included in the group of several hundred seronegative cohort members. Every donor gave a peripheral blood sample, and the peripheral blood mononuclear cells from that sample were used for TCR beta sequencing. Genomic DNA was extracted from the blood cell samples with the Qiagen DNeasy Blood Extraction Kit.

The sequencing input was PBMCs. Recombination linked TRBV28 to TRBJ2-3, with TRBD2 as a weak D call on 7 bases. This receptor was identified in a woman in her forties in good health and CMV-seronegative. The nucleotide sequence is TGTGCCAGCAGCCGCACGACGGGGGGCTACCACGATACGCAGTATTTT. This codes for CASSRTTGGYHDTQYF.